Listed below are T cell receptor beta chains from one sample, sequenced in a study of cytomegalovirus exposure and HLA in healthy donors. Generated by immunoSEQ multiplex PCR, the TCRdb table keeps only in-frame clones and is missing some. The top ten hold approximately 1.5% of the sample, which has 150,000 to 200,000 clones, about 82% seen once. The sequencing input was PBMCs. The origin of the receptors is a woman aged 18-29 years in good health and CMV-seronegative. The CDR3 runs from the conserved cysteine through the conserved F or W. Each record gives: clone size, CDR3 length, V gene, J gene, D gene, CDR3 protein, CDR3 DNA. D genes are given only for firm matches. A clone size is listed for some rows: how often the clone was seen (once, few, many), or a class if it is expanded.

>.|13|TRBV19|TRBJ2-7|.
CASSIGGHYEQYF
TGTGCCAGTAGTATAGGTGGACACTACGAGCAGTACTTC
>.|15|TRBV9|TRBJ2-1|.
CASSVGVVGGNEQFF
TGTGCCAGCAGCGTAGGGGTTGTGGGGGGAAATGAGCAGTTCTTC
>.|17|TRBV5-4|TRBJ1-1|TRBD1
CASRPTPGTGAFLSAFF
TGTGCCAGCAGGCCCACTCCCGGGACAGGGGCCTTCCTGTCAGCTTTCTTT
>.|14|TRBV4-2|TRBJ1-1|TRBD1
CASSHDRGNTEAFF
TGTGCCAGCAGCCATGACAGGGGAAACACTGAAGCTTTCTTT
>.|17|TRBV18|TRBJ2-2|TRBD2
CASSPAGLAGAGGELFF
TGTGCCAGCTCACCGGCGGGACTAGCGGGGGCTGGCGGGGAGCTGTTTTTT
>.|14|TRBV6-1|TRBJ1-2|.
CASSEGTGPYGYTF
TGTGCCAGCAGTGAAGGCACAGGGCCCTATGGCTACACCTTC
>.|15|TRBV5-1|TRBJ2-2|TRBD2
CASGLIAGNTGELFF
TGCGCCAGCGGACTAATAGCGGGTAACACCGGGGAGCTGTTTTTT
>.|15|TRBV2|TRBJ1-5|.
CASSSQGVGGQPQHF
TGTGCCAGCAGTTCACAGGGTGTGGGCGGTCAGCCCCAGCATTTT
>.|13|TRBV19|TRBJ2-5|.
CASSPQVQETQYF
TGTGCCAGTAGTCCGCAGGTACAAGAGACCCAGTACTTC
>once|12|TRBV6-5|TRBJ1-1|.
CASRGGAGEAFF
TGTGCCAGCAGAGGGGGGGCAGGGGAAGCTTTCTTT
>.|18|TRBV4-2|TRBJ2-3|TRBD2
CASSQEVAGGLSTDTQYF
TGTGCCAGCAGCCAAGAGGTAGCGGGAGGGCTAAGCACAGATACGCAGTATTTT
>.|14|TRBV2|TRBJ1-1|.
CASSDQALNTEAFF
TGTGCCAGCAGTGACCAGGCTTTGAACACTGAAGCTTTCTTT
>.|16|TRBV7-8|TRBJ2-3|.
CASSSEGAAYTDTQYF
TGTGCCAGCAGCTCCGAAGGAGCGGCCTACACAGATACGCAGTATTTT
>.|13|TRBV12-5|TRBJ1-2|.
CASGLLSNYGYTF
TGTGCTAGTGGTTTGTTGAGTAACTATGGCTACACCTTC
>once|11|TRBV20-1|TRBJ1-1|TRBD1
CSATRGTEAFF
TGCAGTGCTACCAGGGGGACTGAAGCTTTCTTT
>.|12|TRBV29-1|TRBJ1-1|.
CSGLREVSEAFF
TGCAGCGGTCTCCGGGAGGTCTCTGAAGCTTTCTTT
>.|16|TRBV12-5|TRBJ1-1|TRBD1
CASGLPQGVSNTEAFF
TGTGCTAGTGGTTTGCCACAGGGGGTCTCGAACACTGAAGCTTTCTTT
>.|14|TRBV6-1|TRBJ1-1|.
CASSERQQATEAFF
TGTGCCAGCAGTGAACGTCAACAGGCGACTGAAGCTTTCTTT
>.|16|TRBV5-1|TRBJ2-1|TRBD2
CASTHLTSGRWDEQFF
TGCGCCAGTACCCACCTCACTAGCGGGAGATGGGATGAGCAGTTCTTC
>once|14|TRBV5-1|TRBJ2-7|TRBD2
CASSLAAGVGEQYF
TGCGCCAGCAGCTTGGCAGCGGGAGTGGGGGAGCAGTACTTC
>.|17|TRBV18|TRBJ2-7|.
CASSPPNTPLRGYEQYF
TGTGCCAGCTCACCACCGAACACGCCGCTCAGGGGCTACGAGCAGTACTTC
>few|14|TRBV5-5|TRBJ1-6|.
CASSLWQGDSPLHF
TGTGCCAGCAGCTTGTGGCAGGGTGACTCACCCCTCCACTTT
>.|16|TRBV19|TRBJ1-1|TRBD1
CASSTQGQGPNTEAFF
TGTGCCAGTAGTACCCAAGGACAGGGACCGAACACTGAAGCTTTCTTT
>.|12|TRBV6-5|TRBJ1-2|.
CASRAPNYGYTF
TGTGCCAGCAGGGCCCCTAACTATGGCTACACCTTC
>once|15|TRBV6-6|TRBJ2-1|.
CASSYGGASYNEQFF
TGTGCCAGCAGTTACGGGGGGGCCTCCTACAATGAGCAGTTCTTC
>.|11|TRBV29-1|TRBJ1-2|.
CSVGESYGYTF
TGCAGCGTTGGCGAAAGCTATGGCTACACCTTC
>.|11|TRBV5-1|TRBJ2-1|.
CASRGGNEQFF
TGCGCCAGCAGAGGGGGCAATGAGCAGTTCTTC
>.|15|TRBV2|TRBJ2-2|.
CATSGGPASAGELFF
TGTGCCACCTCCGGAGGACCAGCCTCCGCCGGGGAGCTGTTTTTT
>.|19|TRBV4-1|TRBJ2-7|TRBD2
CASSHSVRSGNAGGHEQYF
TGCGCCAGCAGCCATTCGGTTCGGAGCGGGAACGCAGGAGGGCACGAGCAGTACTTC
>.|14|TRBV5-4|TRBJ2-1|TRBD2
CASSWGGKANEQFF
TGTGCCAGCAGCTGGGGGGGGAAGGCGAATGAGCAGTTCTTC
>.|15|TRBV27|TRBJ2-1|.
CASSLSGQGLNEQFF
TGTGCCAGCAGTTTATCGGGGCAGGGCCTGAATGAGCAGTTCTTC
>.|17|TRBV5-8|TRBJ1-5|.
CASSFPGTEVINQPQHF
TGTGCCAGCAGCTTCCCCGGGACTGAGGTAATAAATCAGCCCCAGCATTTT
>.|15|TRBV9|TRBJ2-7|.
CASSVSPGSSYEQYF
TGTGCCAGCAGCGTATCCCCAGGGTCGTCCTACGAGCAGTACTTC
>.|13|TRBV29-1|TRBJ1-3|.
CSVPQGGGNTIYF
TGCAGCGTCCCACAGGGCGGGGGGAACACCATATATTTT
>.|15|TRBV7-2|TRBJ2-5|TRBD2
CASSGLAGAQETQYF
TGTGCCAGCAGCGGACTAGCGGGGGCCCAAGAGACCCAGTACTTC
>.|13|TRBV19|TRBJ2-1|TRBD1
CASIGTGRGEQFF
TGTGCCAGTATAGGGACAGGGAGGGGTGAGCAGTTCTTC
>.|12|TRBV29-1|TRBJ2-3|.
CSVRDTTDTQYF
TGCAGCGTCCGGGACACCACAGATACGCAGTATTTT
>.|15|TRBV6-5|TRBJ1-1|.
CASRPPTGRRTEAFF
TGTGCCAGCAGGCCACCCACAGGGCGTCGAACTGAAGCTTTCTTT
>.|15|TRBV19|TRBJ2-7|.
CASSIGGAGTYEQYF
TGTGCCAGTAGTATAGGTGGGGCGGGAACCTACGAGCAGTACTTC
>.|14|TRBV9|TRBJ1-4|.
CASSVEPLNEKLFF
TGTGCCAGCAGCGTAGAACCGCTAAATGAAAAACTGTTTTTT
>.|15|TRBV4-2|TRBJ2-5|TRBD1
CASSQGLRGQETQYF
TGTGCCAGCAGCCAAGGTCTCAGGGGGCAGGAGACCCAGTACTTC
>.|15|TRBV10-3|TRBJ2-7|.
CATGQSLGSNYEQYF
TGTGCCACCGGACAATCTTTAGGGTCAAACTACGAGCAGTACTTC
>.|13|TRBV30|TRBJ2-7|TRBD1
CAWRKGQSHEQYF
TGTGCCTGGAGGAAGGGACAGTCCCACGAGCAGTACTTC
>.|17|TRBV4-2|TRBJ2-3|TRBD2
CASSTGTSYVSGDTQYF
TGTGCCAGCAGCACCGGGACTAGTTACGTTTCAGGAGATACGCAGTATTTT
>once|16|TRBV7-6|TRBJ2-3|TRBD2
CASSLVPGGRTDTQYF
TGTGCCAGCAGCTTAGTTCCGGGAGGGCGCACAGATACGCAGTATTTT
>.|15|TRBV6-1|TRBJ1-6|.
CASALGLGRDSPLHF
TGTGCCAGCGCTTTAGGACTAGGGAGGGATTCACCCCTCCACTTT
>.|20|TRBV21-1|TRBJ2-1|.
CASSPGLAGGPTNSYNEQFF
TGTGCCAGCAGCCCGGGACTAGCGGGAGGGCCAACTAACTCCTACAATGAGCAGTTCTTC
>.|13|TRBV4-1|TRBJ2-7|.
CASSQGHGGEQYF
TGCGCCAGCAGCCAAGGTCACGGGGGCGAGCAGTACTTC
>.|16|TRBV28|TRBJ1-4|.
CASSLGGAGSNEKLFF
TGTGCCAGCAGTTTAGGGGGGGCCGGGAGTAATGAAAAACTGTTTTTT
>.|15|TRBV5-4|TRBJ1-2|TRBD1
CASSQGTASNYGYTF
TGTGCCAGCAGCCAGGGGACAGCCTCTAACTATGGCTACACCTTC
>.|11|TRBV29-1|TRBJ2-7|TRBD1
CSVDRGHEQYF
TGCAGCGTCGACAGGGGCCACGAGCAGTACTTC
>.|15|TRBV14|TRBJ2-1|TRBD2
CASSQELAGVSEQFF
TGTGCCAGCAGCCAAGAACTAGCGGGAGTTTCTGAGCAGTTCTTC
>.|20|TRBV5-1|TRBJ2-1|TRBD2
CASSSSGGSGGAGSYNEQFF
TGCGCCAGCAGCTCCTCCGGGGGTAGCGGGGGGGCTGGCTCCTACAATGAGCAGTTCTTC
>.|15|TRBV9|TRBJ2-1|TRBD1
CASSAGTGGFNEQFF
TGTGCCAGCAGTGCCGGGACAGGGGGATTCAATGAGCAGTTCTTC
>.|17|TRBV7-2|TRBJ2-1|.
CASSPAPPSAKRNEQFF
TGTGCCAGCAGCCCGGCTCCGCCTAGCGCAAAGAGGAATGAGCAGTTCTTC
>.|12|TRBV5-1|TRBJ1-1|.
CASAGGGTEAFF
TGCGCCAGCGCCGGGGGTGGCACTGAAGCTTTCTTT
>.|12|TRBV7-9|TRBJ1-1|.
CASSYQGAEAFF
TGTGCCAGCAGCTACCAGGGCGCTGAAGCTTTCTTT